This TCR beta chain stems from a study of blood T cells in healthy people across ages (dated by TCRdb to between 2015 and 2016). Broadly, across the study: Template switching captured roughly one uniquely barcoded TCR beta cDNA molecule per two T cells in model experiments. Using deep sequencing normalized with unique cDNA molecular identifiers, the study measured how TCR beta repertoire diversity changes with age. The donors were divided into four age groups: young (average approximately 17 years), middle-aged (about 41), aged (under 70) and long-lived (more than 75). To avoid experimental bias, donors of different ages were randomly spread across the sequencing lanes. Using the same blood draw, the study looked at two additional independent replicas of 1 million unique cDNA reads for two donors, one aged 18 to 29 and the other aged 80 or older. What the research found in general, with its limitations: Compared with the aged group, the long-lived group had more naive CD4+ T cells, fewer expanded clones and increased TCR diversity, a pattern suggesting age selection. Because profiling used bulk unsorted PBMCs, naive and antigen-experienced compartments could not be compared conclusively. There was a strong correlation between observed TCR beta diversity and the percentage of naive T cells measured by flow cytometry. Observed TCR beta diversity per million T cells fell roughly linearly with age, and a significant reduction was already apparent by age approximately 40. Estimates of total diversity based on one million sequenced T cells were regarded as lower bounds and as underestimates. Because donor CMV infection status was unknown, age-related changes in expanded clonotypes were potentially confounded.

Systemically healthy Caucasian individuals from Russia, around 38 in total and aged roughly 6 to 100 years, were included as donors. Each donor gave ten milliliters of peripheral blood, collected into EDTA-treated Vacutainer tubes. Ficoll-Paque density-gradient centrifugation was used to isolate PBMCs, with at least 7 million per sample. Trizol reagent was used to extract total RNA from PBMCs, with at least 6 micrograms per sample. The percentages of naive CD45RAhigh/CD27high T cells were determined by flow cytometry on a PBMC aliquot from every donor. The library was prepared using 5' RACE. The sequencer listed for this sample is Illumina HiSeq 2500. A second 7 to 11 cycle PCR used a sample-barcoded 5' primer and a J-beta primer mix. Each TCR beta cDNA molecule received a unique molecular identifier from a template-switch 5' adaptor carrying 12 random nucleotides. At least 2.5 million CDR3-containing paired-end reads were obtained from each sample. All of the RNA was converted into first-strand cDNA using the Mint cDNA synthesis kit, with a TRBC-specific oligonucleotide serving as the primer. After uracil-DNA glycosylase treatment, a first 18-cycle PCR used universal primers M1SS and BC2_uni_R on all cDNA. As for the original processing: Normalization of each sample was performed by random selection of 1 million high-quality reads, each carrying a distinct molecular identifier. Reads sharing molecular identifiers were discarded rather than binned into consensus sequences. MiTCR, set to a Q25 quality threshold and the strictest error-elimination algorithm, was used for CDR3 identification, clonotype clustering and error correction. Lower-bound total TCR beta diversity was estimated with a nonparametric unseen species model using Euler transformation. The public sequencing data were trimmed at Q25 with fastp and processed into clonotypes with MiXCR by TCRdb, which kept only in-frame beta chains. Here each entry gathers all rows of one CDR3 protein and keeps the most common genes and DNA. TCRdb's processing, not the authors' own work, is the source of the V and J calls. This sample gives roughly 800,000 distinct CDR3 sequences in total; 53% of them show up just once. The ten largest clones add up to roughly two fifths of the sample.

This clonotype was seen only once. Its recognized antigen is unknown. There are no base qualities to consult, and no much larger clone falls within one base. One read alone is weak evidence. CDR1 and CDR2 were assigned from the germline V gene as MNHEY and SVGAGI. V lost 3 bases and J lost 2 bases; the stretch between them is 7 bases long. Including cysteine and phenylalanine, the CDR3 has 13 amino acids. The retained sequence is limited to the CDR3, 39 bases, with the frame set at the first base. Recombination connected TRBV6-5 to TRBJ1-2; the D gene assignment is ambiguous. Material for sequencing was blood. This clonotype was obtained from an elderly man in good health. The CDR3 reads as follows: CASSYSGNYGYTF. The bases are TGTGCCAGCAGTTATTCAGGAAACTATGGCTACACCTTC.